Presented here are 14 T cell receptor beta chains from one specimen sequenced in a study of shared clonotypes between healthy human individuals. The repertoire was sequenced with immunoSEQ multiplex PCR; TCRdb's copy has only in-frame clones and lacks some. The sample shows 550,000 to 700,000 clones, 73% of them seen only once. Sample: memory CD4+ T cells sorted from blood. Subset reported: CD45RA-negative fraction. All receptors come from a young woman in good health.

About this clone: The same CDR3 arises from other DNA sequences in this sample as well. This sequence joins TRBV5-1 and TRBJ2-1; maybe TRBD1 (6 bases). CDR3 length: 15 residues. Trimming removed 4 bases at V and 0 bases at J, with 11 bases between. Germline V gene sequence: CDR1 SGHRS, CDR2 YFSETQ. CDR3 bases: TGCGCCAGCAGCAAGGACAGCAGCTCCTACAATGAGCAGTTCTTC. The encoded protein is CASSKDSSSYNEQFF.

The sample holds a few counts of this clone. This sample includes further DNA sequences coding for the same CDR3. This chain uses TRBV4-2 with TRBJ2-2, with 7 bases identical to TRBD1. The germline V gene encodes CDR1 LGHNA and CDR2 YNFKEQ. This CDR3 has 15 amino acids. Trimming removed 1 base from V and 3 bases from J; junction bases left unmatched: 2. The CDR3 region is CASSQGDRDTGELFF. The CDR3 DNA sequence: TGTGCCAGCAGCCAAGGAGACAGGGACACCGGGGAGCTGTTTTTT.

The V and J genes are TRBV19 and TRBJ1-5, with TRBD1 matching over 8 bases. This CDR3 is 14 amino acids long. The germline V gene has CDR1 LNHDA and CDR2 SQIVND (reference sequence). V lost 4 bases and J lost 6; bases outside the gene matches: 5. The CDR3 reads CASSTFDRGQPQHF. DNA for the CDR3: TGTGCCAGTAGTACCTTCGACAGGGGTCAGCCCCAGCATTTT.

This clone turned up a few times. This chain joins TRBV11-2 and TRBJ2-1; TRBD2 matches 10 bases. This CDR3 contains 14 residues. V shed 5 bases and J 9 bases; nucleotides not matched to a gene: 7. CDR1 and CDR2 (germline): SGHAT, FQNNGV. Here the CDR3 reads CASSRAGGNSEQFF. In nucleotides, the CDR3 is TGTGCCAGCAGCCGAGCGGGAGGGAACAGTGAGCAGTTCTTC.

The V call is TRBV28, the J call TRBJ2-7; 9 nucleotides agree with TRBD2. The germline V gene has CDR1 MDHEN and CDR2 SYDVKM. Unmatched junction bases numbered 6, after V lost 6 bases and J lost 6 bases. This CDR3 contains 13 residues. CDR3 DNA: TGTGCCAGCAGAGCGGGAGGTCTCTCCGAGCAGTACTTC. The encoded protein is CASRAGGLSEQYF.

This clone was counted at least ten times. The rearrangement links TRBV4-1 to TRBJ2-1; 7 nucleotides line up with TRBD2. V was pared by 0 bases and J by 7 bases, with 6 bases of the junction left unmatched. CDR1 and CDR2 from the germline V gene are MGHRA and YSYEKL. CDR3 length: 15 residues. The CDR3: CASSQDPGTNNEQFF. Written as DNA, the CDR3 is TGCGCCAGCAGCCAAGACCCCGGGACTAATAATGAGCAGTTCTTC.

V and J are TRBV6-5 and TRBJ2-5, with TRBD1 as a possible D gene (5 bases). The CDR3 is 13 amino acids. The ends were cut back, 6 bases at V and 4 bases at J, with 12 bases in the middle. Germline V CDR1 and CDR2: MNHEY, SVGAGI. The DNA of the CDR3 is TGTGCCAGCAGGCCCCAGGGTCCAGAGACCCAGTACTTC. Its translation: CASRPQGPETQYF.

The rearrangement joins TRBV27 to TRBJ2-2; the D is unclear. The CDR3 sequence is 15 residues long. Germline V gives CDR1 MNHEY, CDR2 SMNVEV (reference sequence). Trimming shortened V by 7 bases and J by 4 bases, and 16 bases separated the two germline ends. Here the CDR3 reads CASTQFPPRTGELFF. CDR3 sequence (DNA): TGTGCCAGCACCCAATTTCCCCCCCGCACCGGGGAGCTGTTTTTT.

The genes are TRBV11-3 and TRBJ2-1, with 9 bases identical to TRBD2. The germline V gene has CDR1 SGHNT and CDR2 YENEEA. The junction had 5 bases not matched to a gene; V was cut back by 2 bases and J by 9 bases. CDR3 length: 14 residues. The CDR3: CASSLRGGRAEQFF. The DNA of the CDR3 is TGTGCCAGCAGCTTACGGGGCGGGAGGGCTGAGCAGTTCTTC.

The chain uses TRBV10-3 and TRBJ2-7, with D uncertain. The germline V and J ends were trimmed by 2 bases and 5 bases, with 10 bases remaining between them. CDR3 length equals 13 residues. Looked up from germline, CDR1 is ENHRY and CDR2 is SYGVKD. The CDR3: CAISERWSDEQYF. Written as DNA, the CDR3 is TGTGCCATCAGTGAGCGTTGGTCGGACGAGCAGTACTTC.

This sequence joins TRBV10-3 and TRBJ2-5; TRBD2 is a possible D gene (6 bases). The DNA end lines up better with TRBJ2-7; the J call may be wrong. CDR3 length equals 14 residues. In germline, CDR1 is ENHRY, CDR2 SYGVKD. The CDR3 loop is CAISDERVSYEQYF. The CDR3 DNA follows: TGTGCCATCAGTGATGAGCGGGTGTCCTACGAGCAGTACTTC.

V and J are TRBV11-3 and TRBJ2-7; TRBD2 matches 12 bases. Germline V gives CDR1 SGHNT, CDR2 YENEEA. V shed 5 bases and J 1 base; nucleotides not matched to a gene: 9. CDR3 length equals 17 residues. CDR3 DNA: TGTGCCAGCAGCCCCGGGACTAGCGGGCCCGCTTCCTACGAGCAGTACTTC. Its protein product is CASSPGTSGPASYEQYF.

V and J are TRBV28 and TRBJ1-2, with a weak D call TRBD1 (5 bases). Germline CDR1 is MDHEN and CDR2 is SYDVKM. V was trimmed by 8 bases and J by 2 bases, leaving 12 bases between them. The CDR3 runs to 13 residues. CDR3 amino acids: CASRDSLNYGYTF. As DNA, the CDR3 is TGTGCCAGCCGGGACTCTCTAAACTATGGCTACACCTTC.

The gene calls are TRBV5-1 and TRBJ1-1; D ambiguous. Germline V lookup: CDR1 SGHRS, CDR2 YFSETQ. This CDR3 has 14 residues. V was shortened by 3 bases and J by 7 bases, with 16 bases between the two germline ends. The DNA for the CDR3 is TGCGCCAGCAGCTCGGCGGGCTGGGGTGGTGAAGCTTTCTTT. This gives the protein CASSSAGWGGEAFF. Full variable domain (outside the CDR3, taken from reference TRBV5-1 and TRBJ1-1): KAGVTQTPRYLIKTRGQQVTLSCSPISGHRSVSWYQQTPGQGLQFLFEYFSETQRNKGNFPGRFSGRQFSNSRSEMNVSTLELGDSALYLCASSSAGWGGEAFFGQGTRLTVV.